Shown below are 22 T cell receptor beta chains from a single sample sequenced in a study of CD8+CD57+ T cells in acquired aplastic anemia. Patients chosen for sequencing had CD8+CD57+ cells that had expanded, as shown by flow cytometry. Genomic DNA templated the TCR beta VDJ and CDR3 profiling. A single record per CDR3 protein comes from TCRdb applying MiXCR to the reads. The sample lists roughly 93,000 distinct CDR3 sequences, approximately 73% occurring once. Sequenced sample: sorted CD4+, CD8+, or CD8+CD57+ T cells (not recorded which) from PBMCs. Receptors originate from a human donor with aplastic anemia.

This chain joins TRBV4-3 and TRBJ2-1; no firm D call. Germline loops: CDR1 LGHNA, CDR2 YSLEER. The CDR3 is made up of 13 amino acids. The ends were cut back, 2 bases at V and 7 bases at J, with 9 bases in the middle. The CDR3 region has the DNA TGCGCCAGCAGCCAAATCCTTAGAAATGAGCAGTTCTTC. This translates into CASSQILRNEQFF.

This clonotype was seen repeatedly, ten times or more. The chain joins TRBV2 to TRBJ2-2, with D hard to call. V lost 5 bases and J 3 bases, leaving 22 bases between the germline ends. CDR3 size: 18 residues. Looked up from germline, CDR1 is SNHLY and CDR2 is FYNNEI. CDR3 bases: TGTGCCAGCAGTAAATGGCGTTCCCCAGCAACGGACACCGGGGAGCTGTTTTTT. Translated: CASSKWRSPATDTGELFF.

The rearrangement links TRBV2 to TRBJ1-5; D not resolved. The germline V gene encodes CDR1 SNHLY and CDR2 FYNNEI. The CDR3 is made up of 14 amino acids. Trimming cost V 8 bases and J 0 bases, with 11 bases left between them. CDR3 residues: CASRTALSNQPQHF. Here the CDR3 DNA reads TGTGCCAGCCGGACGGCACTTAGCAATCAGCCCCAGCATTTT.

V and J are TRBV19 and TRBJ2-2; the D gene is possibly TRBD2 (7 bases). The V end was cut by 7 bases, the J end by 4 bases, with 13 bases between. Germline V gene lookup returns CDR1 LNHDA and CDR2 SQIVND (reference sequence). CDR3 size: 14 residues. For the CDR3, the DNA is TGTGCCAGTACGGGGGGCGTAGGCACCGGGGAGCTGTTTTTT. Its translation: CASTGGVGTGELFF.

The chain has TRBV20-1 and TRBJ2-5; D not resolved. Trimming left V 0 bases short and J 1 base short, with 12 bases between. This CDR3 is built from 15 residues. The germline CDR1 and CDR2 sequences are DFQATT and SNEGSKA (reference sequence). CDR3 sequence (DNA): TGCAGTGCTAGAGATGCGAGTAGAAGCCAAGAGACCCAGTACTTC. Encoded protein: CSARDASRSQETQYF.

As DNA, the CDR3 is TGCAGTGCCACCGTGCGGGTCGGGGAGCAGTACTTC. Its protein product is CSATVRVGEQYF. This sequence joins TRBV20-1 and TRBJ2-7, with D possibly TRBD2 on 5 matching bases. The CDR3 loop spans 12 amino acids. The V end was cut by 6 bases, the J end by 7 bases, with 16 bases between. In germline, CDR1 is DFQATT, CDR2 SNEGSKA (reference sequence).

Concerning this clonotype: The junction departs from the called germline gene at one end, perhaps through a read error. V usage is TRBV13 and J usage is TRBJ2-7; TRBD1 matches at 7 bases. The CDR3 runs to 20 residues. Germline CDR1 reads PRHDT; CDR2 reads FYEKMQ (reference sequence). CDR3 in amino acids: CASSPSREAGTASPNYDQYF. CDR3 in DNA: TGTGCCAGCAGCCCTTCGAGGGAAGCCGGGACAGCCAGCCCGAACTACGACCAGTACTTC.

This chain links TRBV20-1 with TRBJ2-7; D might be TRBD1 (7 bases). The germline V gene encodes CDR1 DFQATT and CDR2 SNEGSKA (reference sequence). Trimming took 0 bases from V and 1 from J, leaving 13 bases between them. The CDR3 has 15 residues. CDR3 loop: CSARDPGGSSYEQYF. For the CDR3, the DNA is TGCAGTGCTAGAGATCCAGGGGGGTCTTCCTACGAGCAGTACTTC.

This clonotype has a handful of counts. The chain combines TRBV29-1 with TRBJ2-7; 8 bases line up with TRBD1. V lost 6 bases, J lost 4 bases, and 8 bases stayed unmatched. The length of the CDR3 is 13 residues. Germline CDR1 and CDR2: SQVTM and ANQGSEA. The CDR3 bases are TGCAGCGTCAGGACAGGGCAAACTTACGAGCAGTACTTC. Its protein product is CSVRTGQTYEQYF.

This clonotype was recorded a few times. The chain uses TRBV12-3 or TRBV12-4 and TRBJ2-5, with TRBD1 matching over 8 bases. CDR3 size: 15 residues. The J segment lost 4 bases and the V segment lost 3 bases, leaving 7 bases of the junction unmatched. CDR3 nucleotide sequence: TGTGCCAGCAGTTTCCCCGGACAGGGTGGAGAGACCCAGTACTTC. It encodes CASSFPGQGGETQYF.

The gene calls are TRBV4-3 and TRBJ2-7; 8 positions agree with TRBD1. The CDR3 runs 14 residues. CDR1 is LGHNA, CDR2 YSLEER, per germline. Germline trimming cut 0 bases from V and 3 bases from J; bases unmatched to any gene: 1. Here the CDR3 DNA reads TGCGCCAGCAGCCAAGACAGGGGGCACTACGAGCAGTACTTC. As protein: CASSQDRGHYEQYF.

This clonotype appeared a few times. In DNA form, the CDR3 reads TGTGCCAGCAGTGAAGGAGGGGGCCGAATCACAGATACGCAGTATTTT. Its protein is CASSEGGGRITDTQYF. The gene calls are TRBV2 and TRBJ2-3; 7 bases are a match to TRBD1. CDR3 length: 16 amino acids. The germline V gene has CDR1 SNHLY and CDR2 FYNNEI. V was clipped by 1 base and J by 2 bases; unmatched bases: 6.

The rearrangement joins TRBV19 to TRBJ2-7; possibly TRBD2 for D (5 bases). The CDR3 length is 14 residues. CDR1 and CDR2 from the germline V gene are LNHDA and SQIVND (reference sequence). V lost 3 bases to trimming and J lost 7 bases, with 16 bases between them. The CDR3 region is CASSIDRPGGEQYF. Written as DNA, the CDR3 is TGTGCCAGTAGTATTGACCGGCCCGGCGGGGAGCAGTACTTC.

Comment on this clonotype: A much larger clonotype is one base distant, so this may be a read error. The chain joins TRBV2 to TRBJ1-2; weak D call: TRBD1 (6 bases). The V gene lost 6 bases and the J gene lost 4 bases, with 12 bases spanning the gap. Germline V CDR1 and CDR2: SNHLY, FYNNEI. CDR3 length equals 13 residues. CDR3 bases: TGTGCCAGCAGAGAACAGGGAGGCTATGGCTACACCTTC. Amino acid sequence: CASREQGGYGYTF.

CDR3 DNA: TGTGCCAGCAGTTACTCGATACAGGGGGAGCTGTTTTTT. Its translation is CASSYSIQGELFF. The chain uses TRBV6-5 and TRBJ2-2; D call uncertain. The germline CDR1 and CDR2 sequences are MNHEY and SVGAGI. Between the trimmed V and J ends, which lost 0 bases and 8 bases, there was a span of 7 bases. This CDR3 contains 13 residues.

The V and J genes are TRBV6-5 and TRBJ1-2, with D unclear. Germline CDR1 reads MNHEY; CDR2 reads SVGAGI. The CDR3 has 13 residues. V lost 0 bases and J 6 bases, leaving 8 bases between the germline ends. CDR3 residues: CASSYSPGHGYTF. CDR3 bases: TGTGCCAGCAGTTACTCGCCAGGACATGGCTACACCTTC.

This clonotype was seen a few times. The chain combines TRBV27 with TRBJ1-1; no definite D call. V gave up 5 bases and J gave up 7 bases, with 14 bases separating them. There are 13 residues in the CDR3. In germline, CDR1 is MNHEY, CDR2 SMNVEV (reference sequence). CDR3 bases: TGTGCCAGCAGTCGGGCTGGGCGAGGTGAAGCTTTCTTT. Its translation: CASSRAGRGEAFF.

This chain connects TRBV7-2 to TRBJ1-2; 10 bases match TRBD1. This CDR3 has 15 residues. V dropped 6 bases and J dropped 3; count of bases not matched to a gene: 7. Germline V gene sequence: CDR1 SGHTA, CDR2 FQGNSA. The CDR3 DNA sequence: TGTGCCAGCAGTACCGACAGGGGGCGGGACTATGGCTACACCTTC. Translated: CASSTDRGRDYGYTF.

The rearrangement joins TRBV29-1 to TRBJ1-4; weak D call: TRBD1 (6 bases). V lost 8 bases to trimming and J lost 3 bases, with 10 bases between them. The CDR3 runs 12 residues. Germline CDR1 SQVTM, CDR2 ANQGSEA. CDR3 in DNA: TGCAGCCCCCCAGGGGCTAATGAAAAACTGTTTTTT. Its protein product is CSPPGANEKLFF.

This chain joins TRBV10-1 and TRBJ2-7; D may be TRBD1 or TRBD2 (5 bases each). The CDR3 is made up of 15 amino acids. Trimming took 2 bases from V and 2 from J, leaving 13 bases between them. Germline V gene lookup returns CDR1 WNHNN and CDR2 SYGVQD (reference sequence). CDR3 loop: CASSEIGDGPYEQYF. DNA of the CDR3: TGCGCCAGCAGTGAGATAGGGGACGGACCCTACGAGCAGTACTTC.

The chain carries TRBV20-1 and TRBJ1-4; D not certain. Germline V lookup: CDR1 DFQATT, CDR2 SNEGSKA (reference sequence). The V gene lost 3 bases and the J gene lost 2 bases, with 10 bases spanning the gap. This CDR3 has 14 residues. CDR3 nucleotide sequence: TGCAGTGCTAGTCAGGTAGCGACTAATGAAAAACTGTTTTTT. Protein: CSASQVATNEKLFF.

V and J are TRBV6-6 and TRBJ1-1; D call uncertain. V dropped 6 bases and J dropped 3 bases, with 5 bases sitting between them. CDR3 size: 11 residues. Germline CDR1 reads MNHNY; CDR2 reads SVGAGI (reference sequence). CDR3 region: CASRWDTEAFF. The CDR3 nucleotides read TGTGCCAGCAGGTGGGACACTGAAGCTTTCTTT.